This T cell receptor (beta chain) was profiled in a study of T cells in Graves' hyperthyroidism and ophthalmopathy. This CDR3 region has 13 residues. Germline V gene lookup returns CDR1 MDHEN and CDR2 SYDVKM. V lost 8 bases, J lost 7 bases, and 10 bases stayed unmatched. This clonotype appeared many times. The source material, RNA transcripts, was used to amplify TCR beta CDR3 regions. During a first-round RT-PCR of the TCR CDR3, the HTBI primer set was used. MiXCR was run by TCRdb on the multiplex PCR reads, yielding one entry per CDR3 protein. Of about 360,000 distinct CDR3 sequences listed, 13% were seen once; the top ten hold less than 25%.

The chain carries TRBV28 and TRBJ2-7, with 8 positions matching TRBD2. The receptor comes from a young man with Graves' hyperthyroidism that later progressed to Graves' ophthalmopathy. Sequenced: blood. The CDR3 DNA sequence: TGTGCCAGCCTCGACACCTCGGGGGGGGAGCAGTACTTC. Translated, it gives CASLDTSGGEQYF. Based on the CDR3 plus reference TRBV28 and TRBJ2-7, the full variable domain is DVKVTQSSRYLVKRTGEKVFLECVQDMDHENMFWYRQDPGLGLRLIYFSYDVKMKEKGDIPEGYSVSREKKERFSLILESASTNQTSMYLCASLDTSGGEQYFGPGTRLTVT.